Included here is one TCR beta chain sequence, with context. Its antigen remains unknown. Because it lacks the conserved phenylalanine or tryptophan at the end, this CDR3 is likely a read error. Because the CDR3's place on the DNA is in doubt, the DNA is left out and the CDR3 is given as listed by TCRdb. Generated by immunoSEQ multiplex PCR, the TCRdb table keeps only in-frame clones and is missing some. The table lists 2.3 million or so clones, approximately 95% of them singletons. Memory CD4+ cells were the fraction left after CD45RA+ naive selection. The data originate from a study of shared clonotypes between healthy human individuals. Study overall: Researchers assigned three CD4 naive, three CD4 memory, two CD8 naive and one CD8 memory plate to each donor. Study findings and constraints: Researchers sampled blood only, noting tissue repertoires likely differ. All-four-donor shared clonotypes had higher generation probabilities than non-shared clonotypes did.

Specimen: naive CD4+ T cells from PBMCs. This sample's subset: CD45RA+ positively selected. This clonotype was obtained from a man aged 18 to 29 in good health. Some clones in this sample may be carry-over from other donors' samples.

CDR3 sequence reads: CASSLRGGWV. The rearrangement links TRBV28 to TRBJ1-2; TRBD1, the table's D call, was not compared with the DNA. Germline V lookup: CDR1 MDHEN, CDR2 SYDVKM. The CDR3 is 10 amino acids long, termini counted.